This T cell receptor (beta chain) was captured in a study of regulatory T cells in long-lasting Graves disease. Time point: newly diagnosed GD, antithyroid drugs for less than 3 months. PBMC-extracted RNA yielded the TCR library. Graves' disease diagnosis was established per American Thyroid Association guidelines. Library construction for TCR beta used iRepertoire HTBI primers and Arm-PCR of CDR3 regions. Using its own MiXCR run on the multiplex PCR reads, TCRdb lists one record per CDR3 protein. Among 530,000 or so distinct CDR3 sequences listed, approximately 13% were seen once. Trimming cost V 8 bases and J 8 bases, with 22 bases left between them. The CDR3 contains 15 residues. Germline CDR1 and CDR2: KGHSY and FQNENV. These same records also appear under a second study, on T cells in Graves' hyperthyroidism and ophthalmopathy. From that paper: A median around 6 months before onset, the model predicted ophthalmopathy.

V is TRBV16 and J is TRBJ2-1, with D possibly being TRBD2 (5 bases). This sample comprised peripheral blood mononuclear cells (PBMCs), obtained at new diagnosis, from a patient treated with antithyroid drugs. This sequence originates from a young man with Graves disease. In DNA form, the CDR3 reads TGTGCCAGCTTATCCTTGAATAGCGTCCCCCATGAGCAGTTCTTC. It codes for CASLSLNSVPHEQFF.